This TCR beta chain comes out of a study of T cells after somatic rescue of genetic block (dated by TCRdb to the early 2020s). About the study as a whole: The study assessed how robust, over the long term, a T-cell system was when the system had developed through somatic rescue of a genetic block in T-cell development.

Taken from the germline V gene (reference sequence), the CDR1 and CDR2 loops are LNHDA and SQIVND. V loses 4 bases, J loses 0 bases, and the germline ends lie 9 bases apart. The CDR3 measures 14 amino acids from cysteine to phenylalanine. Only the CDR3 portion is preserved as DNA: 42 bases, with reading frame beginning at the first base. Library preparation was by the immunoSEQ multiplex PCR assay. What TCRdb holds here is the immuneACCESS table cut down to in-frame rearrangements. Part of the clones is not present; checked against another copy, under half of the missing clones reflect an unresolved V gene, and the others are unexplained. For this sample there are approximately 10,000 clones; around 74% appear just once. The ten largest account for around a fifth of the sample. Remarks on this clone: There is no known antigen for this receptor. No base quality information exists; no much larger clone differs at one position.

The sequencing input was peripheral blood mononuclear cells (PBMCs). The chain couples TRBV19 to TRBJ2-5; the D region possibly corresponds to TRBD1 (5 bases align). The TCR sequence derives from a boy aged 10-17 years. The CDR3 has the sequence CASSTQTDQETQYF. The nucleotide sequence reads as follows: TGTGCCAGTAGTACTCAGACAGACCAAGAGACCCAGTACTTC. The CDR3 plus the reference TRBV19 and TRBJ2-5 genes for the other parts give the full variable domain: DGGITQSPKYLFRKEGQNVTLSCEQNLNHDAMYWYRQDPGQGLRLIYYSQIVNDFQKGDIAEGYSVSREKKESFPLTVTSAQKNPTAFYLCASSTQTDQETQYFGPGTRLLVL.